This T cell receptor (beta chain) is from a study of regulatory T cells after allogeneic stem cell transplantation (dated by TCRdb to the late 2010s). Study-wide context: Patients were grouped by whether acute graft-versus-host disease developed within 100 days after stem cell transplantation. Conventional CD4+ T cells defined as CD4+CD25+/-CD127+ were also sorted and TCR-sequenced for comparison in the study. Fluorescence-activated cell sorting was used to isolate CD4+CD25+CD127- regulatory T cells from patient PBMCs. The study compared the regulatory T-cell TCR repertoire after allogeneic stem cell transplantation between patients with and without acute graft-versus-host disease. On the study overall, not on this receptor specifically: Because of the small patient sample size, validation of the findings in a larger cohort was required. A less diverse, more focused regulatory T-cell TCR repertoire was observed in patients without graft-versus-host disease than in patients with the disease. Top 10 regulatory T-cell clones occupied a significantly larger repertoire share in non-GvHD patients, suggesting expansion of presumably allo-specific protective clones. No regulatory T-cell clones were found to be shared by all patients, and no significant correlation was observed between sorted cell numbers and the inverse Simpson index. Conventional CD4+ T-cell repertoire diversity did not differ significantly between patients with and without graft-versus-host disease.

Remarks on this clonotype: Its antigen is still unknown. Compared with germline, one end of the junction differs, possibly owing to a read error.

The time point tag for this specimen amounts to: 30 days after allogeneic hematopoietic stem cell transplantation. At 30 days after allogeneic hematopoietic stem cell transplantation, peripheral blood mononuclear cells were collected from the patients. Sequencing took place on an Illumina MiSeq. The SMARTer RACE cDNA Amplification kit was used to reverse transcribe the RNA, and the TCR beta CDR3 region was then amplified. RNA from sorted cells was extracted with the RNeasy Mini Kit. TCR beta amplicons were sequenced using Illumina paired-end sequencing. In the source study's methods: MiXCR, VDJtools and the tcR R package were the tools used to analyze the TCR repertoire. The inverse Simpson index was used to measure diversity, and clones were grouped as rare, small, medium or expanded based on each clone's proportion of the repertoire. TCRdb reprocessed the public reads (quality trimming at Q25 with fastp, clone calling with MiXCR) and kept in-frame beta chains. Entries are consolidated by CDR3 protein sequence, retaining the most common genes and DNA. It is TCRdb's table, rather than the study itself, that gives the V and J calls and clone size. This sample lists over a thousand distinct CDR3 sequences; 17% were detected once. 9% to 15% of the sample lies in the top ten.

CDR1 is given as SEHNR and CDR2 as FQNEAQ, both from the germline V gene (reference sequence). Its CDR3 holds 15 amino acids, cysteine through phenylalanine. The read is trimmed to its CDR3 DNA, 45 bases read in frame from base 1. Recombination linked TRBV7-9 to TRBJ2-7; 8 bases in the middle match TRBD1. Source: sorted CD4+ T cells from blood (whether regulatory or conventional is not recorded), taken 30 days after allogeneic stem cell transplant. This TCR was recovered from a human patient who had an allogeneic stem cell transplant, so the T cells may come from the graft donor. The CDR3 protein is CASGLAAGGSYEQHF. The nucleotide sequence is given as TGTGCCAGCGGCTTAGCGGCAGGGGGCTCCTACGAGCAGCACTTC.